The clone carrying this T cell receptor beta chain was counted a few times. Its antigen is undetermined. This record belongs to a study of beta chain features in type 1 diabetes. Study-wide results and caveats: Moderate but significant shortening of TCRB CDR3s was recorded in all four CD4+ subsets from Type 1 diabetes patients.

All of the isolated RNA was reverse transcribed, so expressed TCRB transcripts were sequenced. TCRdb's copy holds only in-frame clones and misses some; the assay was immunoSEQ multiplex PCR. The sample consists of 400,000 or so clones, 9.6% of them appearing once. Purity (above 95%) was reached by all sorted populations. Per germline, CDR1 SGHTA and CDR2 FQGNSA. V shed 0 bases and J shed 5 bases, with 7 bases lying between them. The CDR3 consists of 13 residues. Sequencing input: central memory CD4+ T cells from blood. This TCR was sampled from a man under 40 with type 1 diabetes. V usage is TRBV7-2 and J usage is TRBJ2-5; D gene uncertain. CDR3 region: CASSLAISETQYF. The CDR3 DNA reads as TGTGCCAGCAGCTTAGCGATATCGGAGACCCAGTACTTC.